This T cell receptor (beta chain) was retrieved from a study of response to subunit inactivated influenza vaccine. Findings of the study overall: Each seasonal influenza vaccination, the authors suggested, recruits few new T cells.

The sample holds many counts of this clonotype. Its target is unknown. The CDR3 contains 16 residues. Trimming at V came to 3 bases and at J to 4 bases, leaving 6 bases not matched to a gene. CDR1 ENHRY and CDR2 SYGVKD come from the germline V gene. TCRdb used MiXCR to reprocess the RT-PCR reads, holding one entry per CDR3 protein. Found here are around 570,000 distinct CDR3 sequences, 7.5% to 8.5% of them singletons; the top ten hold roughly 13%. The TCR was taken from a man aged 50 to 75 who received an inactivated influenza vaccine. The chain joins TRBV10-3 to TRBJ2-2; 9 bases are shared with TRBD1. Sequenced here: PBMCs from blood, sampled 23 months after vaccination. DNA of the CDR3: TGTGCCATCAGTGAACAGGGGGCTCGGGGCACCGGGGAGCTGTTTTTT. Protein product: CAISEQGARGTGELFF.